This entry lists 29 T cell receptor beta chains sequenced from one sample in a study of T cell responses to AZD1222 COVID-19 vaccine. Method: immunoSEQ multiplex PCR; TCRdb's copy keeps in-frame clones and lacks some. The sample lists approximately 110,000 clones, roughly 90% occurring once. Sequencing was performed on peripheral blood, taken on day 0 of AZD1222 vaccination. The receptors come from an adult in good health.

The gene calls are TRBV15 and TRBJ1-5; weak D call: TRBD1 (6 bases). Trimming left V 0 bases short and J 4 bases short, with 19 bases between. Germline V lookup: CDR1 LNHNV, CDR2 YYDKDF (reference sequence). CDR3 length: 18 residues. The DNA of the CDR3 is TGTGCCACCAGCAGAGATCCCGTTGACAGGTTTGGAAATCAGCCCCAGCATTTT. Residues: CATSRDPVDRFGNQPQHF.

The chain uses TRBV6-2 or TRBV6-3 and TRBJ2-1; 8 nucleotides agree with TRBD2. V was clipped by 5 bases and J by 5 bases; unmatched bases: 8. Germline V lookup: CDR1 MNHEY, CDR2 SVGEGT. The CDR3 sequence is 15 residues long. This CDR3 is CASSPSGTRDNEQFF. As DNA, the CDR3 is TGTGCCAGCAGTCCCTCCGGGACTAGAGACAATGAGCAGTTCTTC.

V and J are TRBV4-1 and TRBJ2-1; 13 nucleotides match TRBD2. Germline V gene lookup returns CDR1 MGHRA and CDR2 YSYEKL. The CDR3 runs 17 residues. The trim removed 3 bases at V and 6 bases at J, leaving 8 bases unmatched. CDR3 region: CASSHPTSGGAFNEQFF. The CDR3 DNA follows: TGCGCCAGCAGCCATCCCACTAGCGGGGGGGCCTTCAATGAGCAGTTCTTC.

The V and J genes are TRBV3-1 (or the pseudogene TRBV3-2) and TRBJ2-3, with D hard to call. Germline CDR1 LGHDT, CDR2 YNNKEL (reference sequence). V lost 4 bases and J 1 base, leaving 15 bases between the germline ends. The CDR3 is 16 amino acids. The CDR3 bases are TGTGCCAGCAGCCTGCGATCTAGATCAGGCACAGATACGCAGTATTTT. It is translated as CASSLRSRSGTDTQYF.

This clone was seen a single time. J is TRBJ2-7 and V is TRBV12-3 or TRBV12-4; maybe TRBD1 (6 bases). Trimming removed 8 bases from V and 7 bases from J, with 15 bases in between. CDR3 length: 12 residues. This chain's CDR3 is CASCRGSGEQYF. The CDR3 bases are TGTGCCAGCTGCAGGGGTTCGGGAGAGCAGTACTTC.

CDR3 sequence reads: CASSVARLWSEQYF. The CDR3 DNA is TGTGCCAGCAGCGTAGCCCGGCTTTGGAGCGAGCAGTACTTC. V and J are TRBV11-3 and TRBJ2-7; D remains ambiguous. The V gene lost 5 bases and the J gene lost 6 bases, with 17 bases spanning the gap. CDR1 is SGHNT and CDR2 is YENEEA in the germline V gene. The CDR3 is 14 amino acids.

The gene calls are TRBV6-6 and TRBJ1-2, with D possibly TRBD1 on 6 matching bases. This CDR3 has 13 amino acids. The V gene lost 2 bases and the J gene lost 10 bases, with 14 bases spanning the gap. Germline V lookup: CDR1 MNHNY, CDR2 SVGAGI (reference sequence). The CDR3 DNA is TGTGCCAGCAGTTACGCCGAAGGGGGGATCTACACCTTC. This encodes CASSYAEGGIYTF.

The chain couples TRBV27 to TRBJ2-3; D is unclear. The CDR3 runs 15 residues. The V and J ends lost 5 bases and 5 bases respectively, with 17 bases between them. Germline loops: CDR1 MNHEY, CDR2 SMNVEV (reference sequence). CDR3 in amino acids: CASSLVPLVGDTQYF. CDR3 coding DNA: TGTGCCAGCAGTCTAGTACCCTTGGTGGGAGATACGCAGTATTTT.

The CDR3 DNA follows: TGTGCCAGCAGTGTAAGCCCCGCAGGGACAGATACGCAGTATTTT. Its protein product is CASSVSPAGTDTQYF. The chain recombines TRBV2 with TRBJ2-3; D is perhaps TRBD1 (5 bases). The CDR3 length is 15 residues. The germline V and J ends were trimmed by 4 bases and 3 bases, with 14 bases remaining between them. The germline gives CDR1 SNHLY, CDR2 FYNNEI.

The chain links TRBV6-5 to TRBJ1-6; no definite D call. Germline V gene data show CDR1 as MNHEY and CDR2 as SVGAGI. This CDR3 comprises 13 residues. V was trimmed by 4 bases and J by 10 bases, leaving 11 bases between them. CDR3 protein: CASSSGRGSPLHF. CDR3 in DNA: TGTGCCAGCAGTTCCGGACGCGGCTCACCCCTCCACTTT.

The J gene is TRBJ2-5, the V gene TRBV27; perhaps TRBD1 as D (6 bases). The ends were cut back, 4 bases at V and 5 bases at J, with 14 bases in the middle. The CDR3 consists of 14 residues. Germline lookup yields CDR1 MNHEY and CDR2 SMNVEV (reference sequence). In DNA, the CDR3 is TGTGCCAGCAGTTGGGGGCAGGGTGCGGAGACCCAGTACTTC. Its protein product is CASSWGQGAETQYF.

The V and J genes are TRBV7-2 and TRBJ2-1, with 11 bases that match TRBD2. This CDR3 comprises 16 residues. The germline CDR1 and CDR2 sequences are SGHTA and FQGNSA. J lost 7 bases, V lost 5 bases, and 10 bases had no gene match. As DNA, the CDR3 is TGTGCCAGCAGCCCGGAACTAGCGGGAGTTATTAATGAGCAGTTCTTC. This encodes CASSPELAGVINEQFF.

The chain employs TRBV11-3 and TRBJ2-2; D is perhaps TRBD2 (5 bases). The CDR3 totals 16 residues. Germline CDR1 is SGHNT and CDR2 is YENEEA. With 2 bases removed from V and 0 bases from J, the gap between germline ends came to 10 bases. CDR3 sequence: CASSLYGVPNTGELFF. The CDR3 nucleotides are TGTGCCAGCAGCTTATACGGGGTGCCGAACACCGGGGAGCTGTTTTTT.

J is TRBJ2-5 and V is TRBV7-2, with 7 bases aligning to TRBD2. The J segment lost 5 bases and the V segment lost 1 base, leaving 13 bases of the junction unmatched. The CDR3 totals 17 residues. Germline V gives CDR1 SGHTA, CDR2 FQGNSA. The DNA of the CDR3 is TGTGCCAGCAGCTTAGGCCTGGCGGGAGTATTTCAGGAGACCCAGTACTTC. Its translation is CASSLGLAGVFQETQYF.

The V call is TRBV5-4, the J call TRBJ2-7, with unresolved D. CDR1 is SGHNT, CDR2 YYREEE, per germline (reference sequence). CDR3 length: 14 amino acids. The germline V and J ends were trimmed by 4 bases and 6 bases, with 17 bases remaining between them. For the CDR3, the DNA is TGTGCCAGCAGCCCGGGCGAGGCTCTGGCCGAGCAGTACTTC. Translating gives CASSPGEALAEQYF.

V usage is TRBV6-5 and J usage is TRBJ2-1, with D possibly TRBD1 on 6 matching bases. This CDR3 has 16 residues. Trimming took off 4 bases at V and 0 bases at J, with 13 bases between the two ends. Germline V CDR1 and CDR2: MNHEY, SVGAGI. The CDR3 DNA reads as TGTGCCAGCAGTTTCCAAAGGACAGCCTCCTACAATGAGCAGTTCTTC. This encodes CASSFQRTASYNEQFF.

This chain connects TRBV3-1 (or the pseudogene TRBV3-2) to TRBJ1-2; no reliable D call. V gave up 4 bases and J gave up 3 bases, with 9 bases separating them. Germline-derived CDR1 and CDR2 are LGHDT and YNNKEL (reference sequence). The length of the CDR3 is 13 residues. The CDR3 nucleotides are TGTGCCAGCAGCCCGGACGGGGACTATGGCTACACCTTC. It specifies CASSPDGDYGYTF.

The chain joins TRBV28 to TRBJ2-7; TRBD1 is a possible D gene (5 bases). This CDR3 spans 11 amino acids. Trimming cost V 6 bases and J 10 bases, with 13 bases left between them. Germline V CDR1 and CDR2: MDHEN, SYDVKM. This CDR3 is CASSGHLNQYF. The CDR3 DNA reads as TGTGCCAGCAGCGGACATCTCAATCAGTACTTC.

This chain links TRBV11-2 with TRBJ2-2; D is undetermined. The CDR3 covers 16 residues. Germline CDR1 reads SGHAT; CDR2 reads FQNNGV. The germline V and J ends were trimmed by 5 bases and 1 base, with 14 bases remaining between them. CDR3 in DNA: TGTGCCAGCAGCAGTTGGGCAGCGAAGAACACCGGGGAGCTGTTTTTT. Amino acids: CASSSWAAKNTGELFF.

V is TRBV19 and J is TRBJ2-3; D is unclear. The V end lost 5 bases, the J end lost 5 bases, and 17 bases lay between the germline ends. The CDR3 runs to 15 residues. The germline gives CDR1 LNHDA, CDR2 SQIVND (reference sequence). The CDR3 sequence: CASSVRHGSEDTQYF. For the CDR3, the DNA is TGTGCCAGTAGTGTAAGACACGGTAGTGAAGATACGCAGTATTTT.

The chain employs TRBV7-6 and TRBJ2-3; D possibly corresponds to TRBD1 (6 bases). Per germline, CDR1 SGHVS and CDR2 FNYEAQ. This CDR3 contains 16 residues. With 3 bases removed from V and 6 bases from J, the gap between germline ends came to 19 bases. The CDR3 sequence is CASSFRRGSPFDTQYF. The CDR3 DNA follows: TGTGCCAGCAGCTTCAGAAGGGGGTCCCCCTTTGATACGCAGTATTTT. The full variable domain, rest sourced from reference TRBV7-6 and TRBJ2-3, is GAGVSQSPRYKVTKRGQDVALRCDPISGHVSLYWYRQALGQGPEFLTYFNYEAQQDKSGLPNDRFSAERPEGSISTLTIQRTEQRDSAMYRCASSFRRGSPFDTQYFGPGTRLTVL.

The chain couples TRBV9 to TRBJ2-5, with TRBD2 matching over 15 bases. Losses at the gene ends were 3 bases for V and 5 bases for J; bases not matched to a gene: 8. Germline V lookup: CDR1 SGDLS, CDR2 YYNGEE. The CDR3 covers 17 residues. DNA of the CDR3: TGTGCCAGCAGCGCGGGACTAGCGGGGGGTGTCGGGGAGACCCAGTACTTC. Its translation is CASSAGLAGGVGETQYF.

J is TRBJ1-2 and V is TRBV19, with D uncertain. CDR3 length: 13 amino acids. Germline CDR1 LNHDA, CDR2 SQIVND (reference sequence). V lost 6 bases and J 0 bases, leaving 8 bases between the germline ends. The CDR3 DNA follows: TGTGCCAGTAGGGAAACGCCTAACTATGGCTACACCTTC. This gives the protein CASRETPNYGYTF.

The CDR3 sequence is CASSTSGGSNEQYF. The CDR3 nucleotides are TGTGCCAGCAGTACTAGCGGGGGATCAAACGAGCAGTACTTC. The gene calls are TRBV6-6 and TRBJ2-7, with TRBD2 matching 11 bases. This CDR3 has 14 amino acids. Trimming removed 5 bases from V and 5 bases from J; junction bases left unmatched: 5. Germline V gene lookup returns CDR1 MNHNY and CDR2 SVGAGI (reference sequence).

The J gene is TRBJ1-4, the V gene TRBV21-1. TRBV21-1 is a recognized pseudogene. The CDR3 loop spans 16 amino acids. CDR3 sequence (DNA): TGTGCCAGCAGCAAAGAAAAGGAGGCCGGGTTGGAAAAACTGTTTTTT. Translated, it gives CASSKEKEAGLEKLFF.

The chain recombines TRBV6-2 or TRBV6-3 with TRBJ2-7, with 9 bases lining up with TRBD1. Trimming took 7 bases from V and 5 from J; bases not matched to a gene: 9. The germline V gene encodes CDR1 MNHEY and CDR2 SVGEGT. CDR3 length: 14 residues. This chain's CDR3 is CASNPQGALHEQYF. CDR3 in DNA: TGTGCCAGCAACCCACAGGGGGCTCTACACGAGCAGTACTTC.

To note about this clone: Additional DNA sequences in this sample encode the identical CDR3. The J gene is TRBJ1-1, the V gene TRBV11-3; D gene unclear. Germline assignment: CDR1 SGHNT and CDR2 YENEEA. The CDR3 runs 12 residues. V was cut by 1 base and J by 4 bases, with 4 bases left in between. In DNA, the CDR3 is TGTGCCAGCAGCTTAGGTGTCACTGAAGCTTTCTTT. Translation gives CASSLGVTEAFF.

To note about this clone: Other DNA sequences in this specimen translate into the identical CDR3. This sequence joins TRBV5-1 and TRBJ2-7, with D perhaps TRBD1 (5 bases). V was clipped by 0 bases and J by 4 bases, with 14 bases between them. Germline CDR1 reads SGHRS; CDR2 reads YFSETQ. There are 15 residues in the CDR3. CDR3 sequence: CASSLDQGPPYEQYF. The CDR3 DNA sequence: TGCGCCAGCAGCTTGGATCAGGGCCCACCGTACGAGCAGTACTTC.

The CDR3: CASSQDRVAGVYNEQFF. The CDR3, as DNA: TGCGCCAGCAGCCAAGATCGGGTAGCGGGAGTTTACAATGAGCAGTTCTTC. V gene TRBV4-3 combines with J gene TRBJ2-1, with TRBD2 identical over 9 bases. Germline V gene sequence: CDR1 LGHNA, CDR2 YSLEER. The junction had 7 bases not matched to a gene; V was cut back by 0 bases and J by 4 bases. The CDR3 covers 17 residues.